The 23 T cell receptor beta chains given below trace back to one sample, sequenced in a study of blood T cells in healthy people across ages. Alongside a J-beta primer mix, a sample-barcoded 5' primer served in a second PCR lasting about 6 to 12 cycles. TCRdb redid the calling of the 5' RACE reads with MiXCR, one entry per CDR3 protein. The data contain around 990,000 distinct CDR3 sequences, roughly two fifths of them singletons. Sample: blood. The origin of the receptors is a man younger than 35 in good health.

The count of this clonotype is one. This chain connects TRBV12-3 or TRBV12-4 to TRBJ1-5, with 9 bases fitting TRBD1. V lost 5 bases, J lost 6 bases, and 5 bases stayed unmatched. The CDR3 spans 14 residues. The CDR3 loop is CASSVRQGGQPQHF. DNA of the CDR3: TGTGCCAGCAGTGTCAGACAGGGGGGTCAGCCCCAGCATTTT.

The gene calls are TRBV4-1 and TRBJ2-6, with unresolved D. There are 17 residues in the CDR3. Germline-derived CDR1 and CDR2 are MGHRA and YSYEKL. The V and J ends lost 0 bases and 3 bases respectively, with 12 bases between them. Here the CDR3 DNA reads TGCGCCAGCAGCCAAGAACCAGCCCTAGGTGGGGCCAACGTCCTGACTTTC. It yields the protein CASSQEPALGGANVLTF.

In its sample, this clonotype was seen a few times. This chain joins TRBV7-2 and TRBJ2-1, with D perhaps matching TRBD1 (7 bases). CDR3 length: 17 amino acids. Deletions cut 5 bases from V and 4 bases from J, with 21 bases between. CDR1 SGHTA and CDR2 FQGNSA come from the germline V gene. In nucleotides, the CDR3 is TGTGCCAGCAGCCCCCTTGGAGGGGGCATTGGTTACAATGAGCAGTTCTTC. It codes for CASSPLGGGIGYNEQFF.

The chain combines TRBV2 with TRBJ1-1; 9 nucleotides align to TRBD1. Germline CDR1 reads SNHLY; CDR2 reads FYNNEI. J lost 8 bases, V lost 5 bases, and 3 bases had no gene match. CDR3 size: 12 residues. In DNA form, the CDR3 reads TGTGCCAGCAGTCGGACAGGGGCCGAAGCTTTCTTT. It translates to CASSRTGAEAFF.

On this clonotype itself: One end of the junction varies from germline; a read error may be responsible. CDR3: CASGSREELFF. CDR3 DNA: TGTGCGAGCGGGTCTCGTGAAGAACTGTTTTTT. The genes are TRBV9 and TRBJ1-4; D is unresolved. The germline gives CDR1 SGDLS, CDR2 YYNGEE. This CDR3 region has 11 residues.

The genes are TRBV20-1 and TRBJ2-3, with 7 bases lining up with TRBD2. Per germline, CDR1 DFQATT and CDR2 SNEGSKA (reference sequence). With 5 bases clipped from V and 4 bases from J, the junction kept 9 bases outside the gene matches. CDR3 length equals 14 residues. This CDR3 reads CSAFSGPGADTQYF. In nucleotides, the CDR3 is TGCAGTGCTTTTAGCGGGCCGGGGGCAGATACGCAGTATTTT.

V and J are TRBV10-3 and TRBJ1-5; a weak D match, TRBD1 (5 bases). The V gene's germline CDR1 is ENHRY and CDR2 SYGVKD. Trimming pared 8 bases from V and 7 bases from J, leaving 18 bases between. The CDR3 totals 14 residues. In nucleotides, the CDR3 is TGTGCCATCCGTCAGATCCAGGGTGGCCAGCCCCAGCATTTT. This codes for CAIRQIQGGQPQHF.

The chain joins TRBV20-1 to TRBJ2-2; TRBD2 agrees at 10 bases. Germline values: CDR1 DFQATT, CDR2 SNEGSKA (reference sequence). Trimming cost V 5 bases and J 6 bases; bases outside gene matches: 15. The CDR3 is 17 residues long. The CDR3 DNA sequence: TGCAGTGCTCTAGGGCCGGGCCTAGCGGGGGACTCCGGGGAGCTGTTTTTT. It is translated as CSALGPGLAGDSGELFF.

This clonotype was observed a handful of times. The CDR3, as DNA: TGTGCCAGCACCCCGGACTCCAACACTGAAGCTTTCTTT. Protein: CASTPDSNTEAFF. The chain combines TRBV11-2 with TRBJ1-1; D gene ambiguous. V was shortened by 7 bases and J by 2 bases, with 11 bases between the two germline ends. The CDR3 runs 13 residues. Germline assignment: CDR1 SGHAT and CDR2 FQNNGV.

The chain joins TRBV4-3 to TRBJ2-4, with D perhaps TRBD2 (6 bases). Trimming stripped 0 bases from V and 0 bases from J, with 12 bases between. The V gene's germline CDR1 is LGHNA and CDR2 YSLEER. The CDR3 consists of 17 residues. For the CDR3, the DNA is TGCGCCAGCAGCCAAGATCGCGGGGAGCTAGCCAAAAACATTCAGTACTTC. Translating gives CASSQDRGELAKNIQYF.

This clonotype was seen only a few times. This chain links TRBV20-1 with TRBJ2-1, with a weak D call TRBD1 (6 bases). The CDR3 spans 12 residues. Trimming shortened V by 2 bases and J by 9 bases, and 11 bases separated the two germline ends. Germline V gene sequence: CDR1 DFQATT, CDR2 SNEGSKA (reference sequence). CDR3 region: CSARLQGGEQFF. CDR3 nucleotides: TGCAGTGCTAGATTACAGGGCGGTGAGCAGTTCTTC.

The chain has TRBV12-3 or TRBV12-4 and TRBJ1-3; D unresolved. Trimming shortened V by 2 bases and J by 0 bases, and 5 bases separated the two germline ends. The CDR3 loop spans 14 amino acids. The CDR3 here is CASSLPHSGNTIYF. In DNA, the CDR3 is TGTGCCAGCAGTTTACCACACTCTGGAAACACCATATATTTT.

The chain is built from TRBV12-3 or TRBV12-4 and TRBJ2-1; TRBD2 agrees at 7 bases. This CDR3 spans 17 amino acids. V lost 7 bases, J lost 4 bases, and 16 bases stayed unmatched. The CDR3 protein is CASTAMGGGYFYNEQFF. The CDR3 DNA is TGTGCCAGCACCGCGATGGGCGGGGGTTACTTTTACAATGAGCAGTTCTTC.

This clonotype came up many times. The chain couples TRBV28 to TRBJ1-2, with 8 bases matching TRBD1. Losses at the gene ends were 7 bases for V and 4 bases for J; bases not matched to a gene: 5. CDR1 MDHEN and CDR2 SYDVKM come from the germline V gene. The CDR3 sequence is 13 residues long. The CDR3 nucleotides are TGTGCCAGCAAGGCAGGGGGCAGCTATGGCTACACCTTC. This encodes CASKAGGSYGYTF.

This clonotype turned up a few times. The rearrangement links TRBV20-1 to TRBJ1-1, with D tentatively TRBD1 (6 bases). This CDR3 spans 15 amino acids. Germline CDR1 reads DFQATT; CDR2 reads SNEGSKA (reference sequence). Trimming removed 0 bases from V and 3 bases from J, with 14 bases in between. The CDR3 DNA follows: TGCAGTGCTAGAGACCCCGGGGGGGCCCACACTGAAGCTTTCTTT. Protein sequence: CSARDPGGAHTEAFF.

J is TRBJ2-5 and V is TRBV27, with a possible D match to TRBD2 (7 bases). With 4 bases removed from V and 3 bases from J, the gap between germline ends came to 18 bases. CDR3 length: 16 residues. CDR1 MNHEY and CDR2 SMNVEV come from the germline V gene (reference sequence). The CDR3 loop reads CASSSLLGGREETQYF. CDR3 DNA: TGTGCCAGCAGTTCCCTGTTGGGGGGGCGTGAAGAGACCCAGTACTTC.

Comments on this clonotype: With a much larger clone just one base away, this may be a read error. CDR3: CATSEGLGEQYF. CDR3 DNA sequence: TGTGCCACCAGTGAGGGTCTAGGAGAGCAGTACTTC. The chain has TRBV24-1 and TRBJ2-7; unclear D gene. Germline CDR1 and CDR2: KGHDR and SFDVKD. Deletions cut 4 bases from V and 7 bases from J, with 10 bases between. This CDR3 comprises 12 residues.

The V and J genes are TRBV2 and TRBJ2-1; 13 bases are shared with TRBD2. The tail of the sequence fits TRBJ2-7 better, so the J call may be wrong. Germline loops: CDR1 SNHLY, CDR2 FYNNEI. The CDR3 consists of 17 residues. The CDR3 here is CAFFPLAGGKSYNEQYF. The CDR3 DNA sequence: TGTGCCTTCTTCCCACTAGCGGGGGGGAAGTCCTACAATGAGCAGTACTTC.

The chain joins TRBV19 to TRBJ2-3; the D gene is possibly TRBD1 (5 bases). This CDR3 region has 13 residues. V shed 7 bases and J shed 4 bases, with 12 bases lying between them. CDR1 LNHDA and CDR2 SQIVND come from the germline V gene (reference sequence). CDR3 in amino acids: CASTPQGSDTQYF. In nucleotides, the CDR3 is TGTGCCAGTACCCCGCAGGGCTCAGATACGCAGTATTTT.

The rearrangement joins TRBV20-1 to TRBJ1-5, with a weak D call TRBD1 (5 bases). The CDR3 contains 15 residues. The germline V gene has CDR1 DFQATT and CDR2 SNEGSKA (reference sequence). The V end lost 0 bases, the J end lost 4 bases, and 13 bases lay between the germline ends. The CDR3 sequence is CSARDGGEDNQPQHF. The CDR3 DNA follows: TGCAGTGCTAGAGATGGGGGGGAGGATAATCAGCCCCAGCATTTT.

On this clonotype itself: A junction boundary mismatches the germline segment, possibly from a read error. The CDR3 loop reads CASSQAGTDAQYF. CDR3 DNA: TGTGCCAGCAGTCAAGCGGGGACAGATGCGCAGTATTTT. V usage is TRBV12-3 or TRBV12-4 and J usage is TRBJ2-3; D could derive from TRBD1 or TRBD2 (7 bases each). The CDR3 runs to 13 residues.

J is TRBJ2-5 and V is TRBV4-1; 7 bases fit TRBD1. The CDR3 is made up of 16 amino acids. Germline lookup yields CDR1 MGHRA and CDR2 YSYEKL. With V trimmed by 3 bases and J by 3 bases, 10 bases remained unmatched. The CDR3 reads CASSHPPPTGKETQYF. The CDR3 coding sequence is TGCGCCAGCAGCCATCCGCCTCCGACAGGGAAAGAGACCCAGTACTTC.

This chain joins TRBV6-6 and TRBJ1-2, with a possible D match to TRBD1 (5 bases). This CDR3 region has 13 residues. Germline V gives CDR1 MNHNY, CDR2 SVGAGI (reference sequence). Trimming cost V 8 bases and J 7 bases, with 17 bases left between them. This CDR3 is CASHRGGIGGYTF. Here the CDR3 DNA reads TGTGCCAGCCACCGGGGGGGAATCGGTGGCTACACCTTC.